The entry below gives a single TCR beta chain sequence along with its context. This entry comes from a study of cytomegalovirus exposure and HLA in healthy donors. The PCR used 60 Vbeta and 13 Jbeta primers. Produced via immunoSEQ multiplex PCR; TCRdb's table is partial and in-frame only. The table includes 100,000 to 150,000 clones, roughly four fifths detected once. With 0 bases clipped from V and 4 bases from J, the junction kept 0 bases outside the gene matches. The CDR3 contains 15 residues. Germline V CDR1 and CDR2: SGHVS, FQNEAQ. Material for sequencing was PBMCs. The rearrangement uses TRBV7-8 and TRBJ2-2; 9 bases map to TRBD2. The clonotype originates from a woman aged 40-49 years in good health and CMV-seropositive. CDR3 sequence reads: CASSLARGGTGELFF. CDR3 DNA sequence: TGTGCCAGCAGCTTAGCGCGGGGGGGCACCGGGGAGCTGTTTTTT.